The rows below give T cell receptor beta chains drawn from one sample of a study of T cell repertoires in ileal Crohn's disease. Profiled with immunoSEQ multiplex PCR; TCRdb holds only in-frame clones, not every one. The table includes 10,000 to 15,000 clones, 70% to 90% detected once. Sequencing was carried out using ileal tissue. The source of these receptors is an adult with Crohn's disease. Each CDR3 is given with its conserved first and last residue. D genes are given only for firm matches. Not every row has a clone size; where given, it reads once, few, many or a size class.

d_call,clone_size,j_call,v_call,cdr3_aa,cdr3_nt
.,.,TRBJ2-5,TRBV10-3,CAIAWGDQETQYF,TGTGCCATCGCGTGGGGGGACCAAGAGACCCAGTACTTC
TRBD1,.,TRBJ2-7,TRBV19,CASSAYGTGRYEQYF,TGTGCCAGTAGTGCATACGGGACAGGAAGATACGAGCAGTACTTC
TRBD1,once,TRBJ1-5,TRBV7-6,CASSWGGDRGPSGNQPQHF,TGTGCCAGCAGTTGGGGGGGGGACAGGGGCCCTTCTGGCAATCAGCCCCAGCATTTT
TRBD1,.,TRBJ1-1,TRBV27,CASTKQGAGTEAFF,TGTGCCAGCACCAAACAGGGGGCCGGCACTGAAGCTTTCTTT
TRBD2,.,TRBJ2-2,TRBV19,CASKAVRTGLAGKLFF,TGTGCCAGTAAGGCGGTGCGGACGGGACTAGCGGGGAAGCTGTTTTTT
.,.,TRBJ1-3,TRBV19,CASTLTGSGNTIYF,TGTGCCAGTACCCTGACAGGATCTGGAAACACCATATATTTT
TRBD1,.,TRBJ2-4,TRBV4-2,CASSPGQGPAKNIQYF,TGTGCCAGCAGCCCGGGACAGGGGCCGGCCAAAAACATTCAGTACTTC
.,.,TRBJ2-3,TRBV27,CASSQGLRGTQYF,TGTGCCAGCAGTCAGGGACTTCGCGGTACGCAGTATTTT
TRBD1,once,TRBJ2-1,TRBV6-5,CASSFQGAYEQFF,TGTGCCAGCAGTTTCCAGGGGGCCTATGAGCAGTTCTTC
.,once,TRBJ2-2,TRBV4-3,CASSRRGNTGELFF,TGCGCCAGCAGCCGGCGGGGGAACACCGGGGAGCTGTTTTTT
TRBD2,.,TRBJ2-7,TRBV13,CASSFGGGRDEQYF,TGTGCCAGCAGCTTCGGCGGGGGGCGGGACGAGCAGTACTTC
TRBD1,.,TRBJ1-6,TRBV27,CASRIIGGTGGGYNSPLHF,TGTGCCAGCAGAATAATCGGTGGGACAGGGGGCGGTTATAATTCACCCCTCCACTTT
TRBD2,.,TRBJ2-1,TRBV27,CASRIRTSGGNLYNEQFF,TGTGCCAGCAGGATAAGGACTAGCGGGGGGAATCTTTACAATGAGCAGTTCTTC
.,.,TRBJ2-7,TRBV7-2,CAGSPLNRVGEQYF,TGTGCCGGCAGCCCTCTAAACAGGGTAGGGGAGCAGTACTTC
TRBD2,.,TRBJ2-7,TRBV11-3,CASSSPTGLAGGQSSYEQYF,TGTGCCAGCAGCTCCCCAACGGGGCTAGCGGGAGGACAGAGCTCCTACGAGCAGTACTTC
.,.,TRBJ2-5,TRBV7-2,CASNLGDYQETQYF,TGTGCCAGCAACCTTGGGGACTACCAAGAGACCCAGTACTTC
TRBD1,few,TRBJ2-7,TRBV7-2,CASSPLRGYVQYF,TGTGCCAGCAGCCCACTCAGGGGGTACGTGCAGTACTTC
TRBD2,.,TRBJ2-1,TRBV11-3,CASSPNGGSYNEQFF,TGTGCCAGCAGCCCCAACGGGGGGTCATACAATGAGCAGTTCTTC
TRBD2,.,TRBJ2-1,TRBV27,CAIQTSGRNQEQFF,TGTGCCATCCAGACTAGCGGGAGGAATCAGGAGCAGTTCTTC
.,.,TRBJ1-2,TRBV6-1,CASSGDGEGNYGYTF,TGTGCCAGCAGTGGGGATGGGGAGGGGAACTATGGCTACACCTTC
.,once,TRBJ2-5,TRBV12-5,CASGLAQETQYF,TGTGCTAGTGGTTTAGCACAAGAGACCCAGTACTTC
.,.,TRBJ1-5,TRBV28,CASSLYGAGDQPQHF,TGTGCCAGCAGTTTATACGGGGCGGGGGATCAGCCCCAGCATTTT
.,.,TRBJ2-3,TRBV5-5,CASSLGPSRDSTDTQYF,TGTGCCAGCAGCTTGGGACCCTCCAGGGATAGCACAGATACGCAGTATTTT
.,.,TRBJ2-6,TRBV6-1,CASIVRSGANVLTF,TGTGCCAGCATTGTCCGCTCTGGGGCCAACGTCCTGACTTTC
.,.,TRBJ2-5,TRBV6-6,CAGSSKGGVLETQYF,TGTGCCGGCAGTTCCAAGGGGGGGGTGTTAGAGACCCAGTACTTC